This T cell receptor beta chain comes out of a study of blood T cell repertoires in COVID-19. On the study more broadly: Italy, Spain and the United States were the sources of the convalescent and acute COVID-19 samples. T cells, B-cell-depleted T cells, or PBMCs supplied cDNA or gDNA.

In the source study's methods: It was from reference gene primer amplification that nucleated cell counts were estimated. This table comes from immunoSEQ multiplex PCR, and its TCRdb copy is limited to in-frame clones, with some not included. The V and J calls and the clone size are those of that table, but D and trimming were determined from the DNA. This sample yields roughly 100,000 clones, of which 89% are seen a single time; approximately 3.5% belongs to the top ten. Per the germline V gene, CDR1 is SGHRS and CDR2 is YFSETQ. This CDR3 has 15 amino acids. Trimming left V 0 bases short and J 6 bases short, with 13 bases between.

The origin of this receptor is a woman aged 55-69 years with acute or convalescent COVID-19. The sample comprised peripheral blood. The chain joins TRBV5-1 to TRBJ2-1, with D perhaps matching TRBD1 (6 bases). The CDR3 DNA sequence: TGCGCCAGCAGCTTGGCGGGACACCCAGGCAATGAGCAGTTCTTC. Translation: CASSLAGHPGNEQFF.